This T cell receptor (beta chain) was identified during a study of T-cell memory formation after mild COVID-19. Study-wide results and limits: Contracting CD4+ clones were located mainly in CM and EM, and CD8+ clones in EMRA. Clones contracting over day 15 to 85 were CD4/CD8 balanced, with later expanders leaning CD4+.

From 5'RACE with constant-segment primers came TCR alpha and TCR beta cDNA libraries that carried sample barcodes and UMIs. TCRdb independently ran MiXCR on the 5' RACE reads; one entry per CDR3 protein. Of 40,000 to 55,000 distinct CDR3 sequences in the sample, more than 7% were seen once. This clonotype was observed a few times. The antigen is unknown. The origin of this receptor is a man aged 18 to 30 who had mild COVID-19 (a few samples of this study predate the infection). Cell type and time point are not known. Input material: PBMCs or a T cell subset sorted from them (not recorded which).

The DNA of the CDR3 is TGTGCCAGCAGTTTAGCGGGTGGGACCTACGAGCAGTACGTC. Amino acid sequence: CASSLAGGTYEQYV. This chain uses TRBV28 with TRBJ2-7; D is perhaps TRBD2 (5 bases). Looked up from germline, CDR1 is MDHEN and CDR2 is SYDVKM. Deletions cut 2 bases from V and 2 bases from J, with 10 bases between. The CDR3 consists of 14 residues.